This T cell receptor beta chain was recorded in a study of cytomegalovirus exposure and HLA in healthy donors. This PCR relied on a set of 60 Vbeta primers and 13 Jbeta primers. The table came from immunoSEQ multiplex PCR; TCRdb's copy has only in-frame clones and leaves some out. The table has about 95,000 clones, around four fifths seen once. The CDR3 is 14 amino acids. The ends lost 3 bases at V and 3 bases at J; junction bases unmatched: 5. Germline V gives CDR1 PRHDT, CDR2 FYEKMQ (reference sequence). V is TRBV13 and J is TRBJ2-7; TRBD2 agrees at 7 bases. The specimen sequenced was PBMCs. The TCR comes from a man aged 30 to 45 in good health and CMV-seropositive. The DNA of the CDR3 is TGTGCCAGCAGCTTTGGGGGGGACCTCTACGAGCAGTACTTC. Residues: CASSFGGDLYEQYF.